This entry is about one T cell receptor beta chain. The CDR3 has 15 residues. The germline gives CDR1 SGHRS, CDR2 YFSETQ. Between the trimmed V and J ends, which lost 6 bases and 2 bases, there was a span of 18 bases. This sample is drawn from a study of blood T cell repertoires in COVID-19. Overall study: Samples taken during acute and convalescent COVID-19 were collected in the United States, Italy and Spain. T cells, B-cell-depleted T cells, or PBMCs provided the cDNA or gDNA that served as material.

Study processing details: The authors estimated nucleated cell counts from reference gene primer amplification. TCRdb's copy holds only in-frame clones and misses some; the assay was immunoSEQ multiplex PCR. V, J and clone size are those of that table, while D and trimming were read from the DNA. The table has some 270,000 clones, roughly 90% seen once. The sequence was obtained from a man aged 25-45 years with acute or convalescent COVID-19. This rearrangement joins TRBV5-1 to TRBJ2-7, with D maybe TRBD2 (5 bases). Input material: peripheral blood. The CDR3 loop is CASTQWRHDTYEQYF. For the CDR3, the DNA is TGCGCCAGCACCCAGTGGAGGCACGATACCTACGAGCAGTACTTC.